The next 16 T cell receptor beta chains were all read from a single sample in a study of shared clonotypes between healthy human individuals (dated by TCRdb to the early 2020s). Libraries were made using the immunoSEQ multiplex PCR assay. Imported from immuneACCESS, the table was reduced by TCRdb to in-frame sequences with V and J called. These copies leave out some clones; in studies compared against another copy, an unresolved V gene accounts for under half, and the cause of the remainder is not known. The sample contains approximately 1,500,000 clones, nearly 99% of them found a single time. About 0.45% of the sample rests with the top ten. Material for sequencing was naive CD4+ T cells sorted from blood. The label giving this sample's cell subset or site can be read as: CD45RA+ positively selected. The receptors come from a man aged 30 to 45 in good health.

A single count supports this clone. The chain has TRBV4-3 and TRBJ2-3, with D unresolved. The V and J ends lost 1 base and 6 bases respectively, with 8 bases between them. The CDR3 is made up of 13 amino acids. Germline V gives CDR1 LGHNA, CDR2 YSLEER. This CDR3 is CASSQGAFDTQYF. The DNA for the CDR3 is TGCGCCAGCAGCCAAGGGGCATTCGATACGCAGTATTTT.

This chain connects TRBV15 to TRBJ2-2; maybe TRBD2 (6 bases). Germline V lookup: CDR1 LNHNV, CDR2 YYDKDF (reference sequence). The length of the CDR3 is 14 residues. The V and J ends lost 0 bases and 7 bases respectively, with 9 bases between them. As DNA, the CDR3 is TGTGCCACCAGCAGAGACCGGGAGTTCGGGGAGCTGTTTTTT. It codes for CATSRDREFGELFF.

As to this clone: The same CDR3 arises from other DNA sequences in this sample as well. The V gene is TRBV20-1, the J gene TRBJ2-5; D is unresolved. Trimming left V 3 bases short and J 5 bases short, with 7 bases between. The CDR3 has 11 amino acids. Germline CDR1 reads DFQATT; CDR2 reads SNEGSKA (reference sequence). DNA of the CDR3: TGCAGTGCTAGGGTCCGGGAGACCCAGTACTTC. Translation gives CSARVRETQYF.

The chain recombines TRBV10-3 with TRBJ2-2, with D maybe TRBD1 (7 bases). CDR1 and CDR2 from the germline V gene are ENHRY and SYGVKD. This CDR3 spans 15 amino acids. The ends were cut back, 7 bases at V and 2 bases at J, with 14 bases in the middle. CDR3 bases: TGTGCCATCAATCAGGGGGGACTTAACACCGGGGAGCTGTTTTTT. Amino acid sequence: CAINQGGLNTGELFF.

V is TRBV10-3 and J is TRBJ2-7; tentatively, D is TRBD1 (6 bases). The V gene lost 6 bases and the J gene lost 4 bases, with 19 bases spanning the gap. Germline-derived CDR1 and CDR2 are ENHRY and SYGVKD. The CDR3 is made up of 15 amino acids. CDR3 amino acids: CAISNPGTRSYEQYF. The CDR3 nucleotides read TGTGCCATCAGCAACCCCGGGACACGGAGTTACGAGCAGTACTTC.

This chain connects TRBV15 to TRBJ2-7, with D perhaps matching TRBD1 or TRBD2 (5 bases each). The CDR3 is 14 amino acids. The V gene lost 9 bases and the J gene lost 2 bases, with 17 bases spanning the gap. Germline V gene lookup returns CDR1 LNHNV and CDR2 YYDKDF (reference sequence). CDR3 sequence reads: CATTFDSGTYEQYF. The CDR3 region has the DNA TGTGCCACAACCTTCGACAGCGGAACCTACGAGCAGTACTTC. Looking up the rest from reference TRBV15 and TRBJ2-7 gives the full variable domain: DAMVIQNPRYQVTQFGKPVTLSCSQTLNHNVMYWYQQKSSQAPKLLFHYYDKDFNNEADTPDNFQSRRPNTSFCFLDIRSPGLGDTAMYLCATTFDSGTYEQYFGPGTRLTVT.

The CDR3 loop is CASSFLSGTGARSEQYF. The CDR3 nucleotides read TGTGCCAGCTCATTCTTATCCGGGACAGGGGCGCGATCTGAGCAGTACTTC. The gene calls are TRBV18 and TRBJ2-7; 10 nucleotides match TRBD1. V lost 5 bases, J lost 7 bases, and 17 bases stayed unmatched. The CDR3 loop spans 17 amino acids. In germline, CDR1 is KGHSH, CDR2 LQKENI.

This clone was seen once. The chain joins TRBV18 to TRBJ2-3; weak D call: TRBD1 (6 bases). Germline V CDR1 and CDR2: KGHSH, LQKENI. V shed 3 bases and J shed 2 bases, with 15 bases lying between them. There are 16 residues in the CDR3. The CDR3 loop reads CASSPVHGQITDTQYF. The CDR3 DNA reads TGTGCCAGCTCACCGGTTCACGGACAGATCACAGATACGCAGTATTTT.

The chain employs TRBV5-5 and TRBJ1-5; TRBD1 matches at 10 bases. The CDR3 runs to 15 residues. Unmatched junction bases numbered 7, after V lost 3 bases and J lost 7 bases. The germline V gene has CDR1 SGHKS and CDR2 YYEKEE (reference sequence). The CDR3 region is CASSSGQGKGQPQHF. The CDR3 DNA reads TGTGCCAGCAGCTCGGGACAGGGGAAGGGGCAGCCCCAGCATTTT.

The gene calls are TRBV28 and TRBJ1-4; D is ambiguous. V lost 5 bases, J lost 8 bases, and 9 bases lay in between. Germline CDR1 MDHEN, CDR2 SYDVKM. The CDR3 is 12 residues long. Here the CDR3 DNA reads TGTGCCAGCAGTGACCGACACGAAAAACTGTTTTTT. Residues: CASSDRHEKLFF.

CDR3 residues: CASSAIAGGPGELFF. The CDR3 DNA is TGTGCCAGTAGTGCTATAGCGGGAGGTCCCGGGGAGCTGTTTTTT. The rearrangement links TRBV19 to TRBJ2-2, with 10 bases identical to TRBD2. The V gene end was trimmed by 5 bases and the J gene end by 6 bases; junction bases not matched to a gene: 6. The CDR3 length is 15 residues. Germline CDR1 and CDR2: LNHDA and SQIVND (reference sequence).

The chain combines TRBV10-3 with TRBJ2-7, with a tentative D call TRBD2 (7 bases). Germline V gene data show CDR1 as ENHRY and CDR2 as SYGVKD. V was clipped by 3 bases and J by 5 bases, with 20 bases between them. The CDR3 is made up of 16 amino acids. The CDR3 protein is CAISDPRGGRVNEQYF. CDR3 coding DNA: TGTGCCATCAGTGATCCGAGGGGGGGTAGGGTGAACGAGCAGTACTTC.

The CDR3 here is CASSARVGDHQETQYF. CDR3 nucleotide sequence: TGTGCCAGCAGCGCCAGGGTAGGCGACCACCAAGAGACCCAGTACTTC. This chain connects TRBV9 to TRBJ2-5, with D possibly being TRBD1 (5 bases). The germline V and J ends were trimmed by 3 bases and 0 bases, with 15 bases remaining between them. CDR1 is SGDLS, CDR2 YYNGEE, per germline. This CDR3 region has 16 residues.

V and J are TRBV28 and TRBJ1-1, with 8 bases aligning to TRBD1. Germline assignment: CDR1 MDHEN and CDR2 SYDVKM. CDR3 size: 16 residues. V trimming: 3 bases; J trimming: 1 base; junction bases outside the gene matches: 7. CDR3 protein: CASSFYRTGRNTEAFF. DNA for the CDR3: TGTGCCAGCAGTTTCTACAGGACAGGGAGGAACACTGAAGCTTTCTTT.

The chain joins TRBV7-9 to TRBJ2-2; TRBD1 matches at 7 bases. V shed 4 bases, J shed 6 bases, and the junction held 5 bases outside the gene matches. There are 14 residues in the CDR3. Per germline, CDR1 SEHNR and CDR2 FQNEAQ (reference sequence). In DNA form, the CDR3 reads TGTGCCAGCAGCTCCCGACAGGGAGCCGGGGAGCTGTTTTTT. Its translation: CASSSRQGAGELFF.

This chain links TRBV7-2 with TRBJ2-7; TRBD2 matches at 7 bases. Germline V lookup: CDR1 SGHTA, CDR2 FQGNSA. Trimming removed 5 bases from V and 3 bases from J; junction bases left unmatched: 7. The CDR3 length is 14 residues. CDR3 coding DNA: TGTGCCAGCAGCGTTCGCGGGAGAGTCTACGAGCAGTACTTC. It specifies CASSVRGRVYEQYF.